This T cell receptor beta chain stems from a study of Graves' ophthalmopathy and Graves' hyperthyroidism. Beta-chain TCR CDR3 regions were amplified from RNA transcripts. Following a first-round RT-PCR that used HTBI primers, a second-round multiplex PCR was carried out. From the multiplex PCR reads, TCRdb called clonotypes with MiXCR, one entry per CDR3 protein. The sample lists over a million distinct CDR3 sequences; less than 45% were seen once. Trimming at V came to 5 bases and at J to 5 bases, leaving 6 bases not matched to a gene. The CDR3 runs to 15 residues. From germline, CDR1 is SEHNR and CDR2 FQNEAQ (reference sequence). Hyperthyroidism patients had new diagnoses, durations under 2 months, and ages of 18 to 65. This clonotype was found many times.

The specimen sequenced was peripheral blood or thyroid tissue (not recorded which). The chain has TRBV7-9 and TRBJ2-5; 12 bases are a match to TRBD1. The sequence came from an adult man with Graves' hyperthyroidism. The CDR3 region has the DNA TGTGCCAGCAGCACGGGACAGGGGGCGGTTGAGACCCAGTACTTC. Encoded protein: CASSTGQGAVETQYF.